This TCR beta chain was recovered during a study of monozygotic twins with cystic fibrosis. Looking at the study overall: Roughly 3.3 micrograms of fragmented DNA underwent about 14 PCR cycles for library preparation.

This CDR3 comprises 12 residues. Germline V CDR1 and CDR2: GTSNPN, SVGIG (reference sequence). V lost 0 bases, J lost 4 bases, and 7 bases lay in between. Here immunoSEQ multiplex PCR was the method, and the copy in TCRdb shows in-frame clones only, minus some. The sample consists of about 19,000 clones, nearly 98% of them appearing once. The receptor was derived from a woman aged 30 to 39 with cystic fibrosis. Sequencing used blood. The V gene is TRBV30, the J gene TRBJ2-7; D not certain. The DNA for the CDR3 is TGTGCCTGGAGTGTTTTAGGGTACGAGCAGTACTTC. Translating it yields CAWSVLGYEQYF.